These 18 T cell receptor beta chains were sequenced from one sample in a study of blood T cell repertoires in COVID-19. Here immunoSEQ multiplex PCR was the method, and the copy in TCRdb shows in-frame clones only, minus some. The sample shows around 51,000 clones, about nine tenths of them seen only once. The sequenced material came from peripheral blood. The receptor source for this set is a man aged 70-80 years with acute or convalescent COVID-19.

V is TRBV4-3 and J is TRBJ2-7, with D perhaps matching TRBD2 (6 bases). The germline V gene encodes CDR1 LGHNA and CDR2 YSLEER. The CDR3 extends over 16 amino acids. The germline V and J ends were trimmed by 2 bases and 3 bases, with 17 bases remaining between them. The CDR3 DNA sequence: TGCGCCAGCAGCCAATATGCAGGAGGGTTTAGCTACGAGCAGTACTTC. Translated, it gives CASSQYAGGFSYEQYF.

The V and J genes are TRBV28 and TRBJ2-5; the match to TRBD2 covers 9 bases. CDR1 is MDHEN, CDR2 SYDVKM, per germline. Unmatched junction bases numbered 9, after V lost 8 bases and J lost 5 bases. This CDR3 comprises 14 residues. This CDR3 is CASRSSGGRETQYF. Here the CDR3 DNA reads TGTGCCAGCCGCAGTAGCGGGGGCAGGGAGACCCAGTACTTC. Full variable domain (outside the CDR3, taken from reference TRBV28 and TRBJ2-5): DVKVTQSSRYLVKRTGEKVFLECVQDMDHENMFWYRQDPGLGLRLIYFSYDVKMKEKGDIPEGYSVSREKKERFSLILESASTNQTSMYLCASRSSGGRETQYFGPGTRLLVL.

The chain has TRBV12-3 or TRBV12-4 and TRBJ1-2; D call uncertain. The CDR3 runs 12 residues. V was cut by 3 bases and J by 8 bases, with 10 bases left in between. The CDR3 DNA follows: TGTGCCAGCAGTTTTCGGGGATTGGGCTACACCTTC. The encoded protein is CASSFRGLGYTF.

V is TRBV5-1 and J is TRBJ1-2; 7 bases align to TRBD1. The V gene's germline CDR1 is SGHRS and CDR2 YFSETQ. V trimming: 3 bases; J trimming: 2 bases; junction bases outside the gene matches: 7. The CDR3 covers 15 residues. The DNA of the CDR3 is TGCGCCAGCAGCTCCGCCGGGACAGCAAACTATGGCTACACCTTC. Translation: CASSSAGTANYGYTF.

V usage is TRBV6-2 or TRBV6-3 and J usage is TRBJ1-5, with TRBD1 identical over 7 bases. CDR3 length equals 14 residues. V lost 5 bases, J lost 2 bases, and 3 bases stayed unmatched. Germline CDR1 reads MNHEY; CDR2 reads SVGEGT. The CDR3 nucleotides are TGTGCCAGCAGTGGGGACAGTCGCAATCAGCCCCAGCATTTT. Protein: CASSGDSRNQPQHF.

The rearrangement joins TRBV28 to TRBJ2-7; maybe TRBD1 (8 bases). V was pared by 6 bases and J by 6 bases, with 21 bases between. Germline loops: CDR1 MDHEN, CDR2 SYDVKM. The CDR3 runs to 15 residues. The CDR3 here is CASSPRTGRGLEQYF. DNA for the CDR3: TGTGCCAGCAGCCCCCGGACAGGGAGGGGGCTCGAGCAGTACTTC. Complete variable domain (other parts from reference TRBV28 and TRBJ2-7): DVKVTQSSRYLVKRTGEKVFLECVQDMDHENMFWYRQDPGLGLRLIYFSYDVKMKEKGDIPEGYSVSREKKERFSLILESASTNQTSMYLCASSPRTGRGLEQYFGPGTRLTVT.

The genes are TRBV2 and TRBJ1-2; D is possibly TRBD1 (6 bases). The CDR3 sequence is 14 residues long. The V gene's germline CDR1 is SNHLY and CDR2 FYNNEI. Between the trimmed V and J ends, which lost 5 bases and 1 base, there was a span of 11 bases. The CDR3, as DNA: TGTGCCAGCAGTCCAGGGGTTGTTAACTATGGCTACACCTTC. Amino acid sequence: CASSPGVVNYGYTF.

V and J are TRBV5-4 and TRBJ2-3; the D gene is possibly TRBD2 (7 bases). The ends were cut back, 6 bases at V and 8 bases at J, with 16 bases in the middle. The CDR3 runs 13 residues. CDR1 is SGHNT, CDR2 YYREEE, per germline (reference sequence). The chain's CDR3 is CASTKGGQGTQYF. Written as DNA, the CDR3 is TGTGCCAGCACTAAGGGGGGGCAGGGTACGCAGTATTTT.

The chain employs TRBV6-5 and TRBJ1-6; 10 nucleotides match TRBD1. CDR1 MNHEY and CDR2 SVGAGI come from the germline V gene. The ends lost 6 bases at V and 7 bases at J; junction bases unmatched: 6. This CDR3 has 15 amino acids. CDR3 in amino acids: CASRDRDRGNSPLHF. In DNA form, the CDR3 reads TGTGCCAGCAGGGACCGGGACAGGGGAAATTCACCCCTCCACTTT.

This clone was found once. The CDR3 DNA sequence: TGTGCCAGCAGCCAAGGCACGGGACTAGCGGGTTCCTACAATGAGCAGTTCTTC. Amino acid sequence: CASSQGTGLAGSYNEQFF. This rearrangement joins TRBV3-1 (or the pseudogene TRBV3-2) to TRBJ2-1, with 12 nucleotides matching TRBD2. V was pared by 1 base and J by 1 base, with 5 bases of the junction left unmatched. The CDR3 consists of 18 residues. Per the germline V gene, CDR1 is LGHDT and CDR2 is YNNKEL (reference sequence).

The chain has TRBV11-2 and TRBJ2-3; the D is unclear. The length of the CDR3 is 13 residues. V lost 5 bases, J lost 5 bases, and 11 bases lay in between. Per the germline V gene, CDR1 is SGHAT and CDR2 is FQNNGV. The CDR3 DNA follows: TGTGCCAGCAGCCGTGAGACTCGAGATACGCAGTATTTT. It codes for CASSRETRDTQYF.

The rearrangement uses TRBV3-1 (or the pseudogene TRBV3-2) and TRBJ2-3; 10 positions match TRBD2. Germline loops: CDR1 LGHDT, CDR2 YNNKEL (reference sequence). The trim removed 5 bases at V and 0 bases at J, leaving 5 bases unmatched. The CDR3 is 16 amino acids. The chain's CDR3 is CASSSRAGGSTDTQYF. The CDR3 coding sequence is TGTGCCAGCAGCTCAAGAGCGGGGGGGAGCACAGATACGCAGTATTTT.

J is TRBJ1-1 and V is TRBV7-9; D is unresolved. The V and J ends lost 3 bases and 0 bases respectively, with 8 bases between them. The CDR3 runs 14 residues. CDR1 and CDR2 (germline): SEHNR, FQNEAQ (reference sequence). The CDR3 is CASSFSRLNTEAFF. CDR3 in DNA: TGTGCCAGCAGCTTTAGCAGACTGAACACTGAAGCTTTCTTT.

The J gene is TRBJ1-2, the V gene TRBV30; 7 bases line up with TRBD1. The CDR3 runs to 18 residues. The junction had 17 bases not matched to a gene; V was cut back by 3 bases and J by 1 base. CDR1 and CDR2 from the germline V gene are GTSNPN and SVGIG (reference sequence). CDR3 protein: CAWSPSGAGGPFNYGYTF. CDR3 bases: TGTGCCTGGAGCCCCTCCGGGGCAGGGGGTCCCTTTAACTATGGCTACACCTTC.

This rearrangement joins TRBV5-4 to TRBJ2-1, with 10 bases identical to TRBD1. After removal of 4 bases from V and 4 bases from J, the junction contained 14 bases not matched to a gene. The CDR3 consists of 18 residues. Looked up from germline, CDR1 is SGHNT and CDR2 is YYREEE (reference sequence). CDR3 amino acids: CASSPSAGGTGAYNEQFF. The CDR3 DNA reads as TGTGCCAGCAGCCCTTCGGCCGGCGGGACAGGGGCTTACAATGAGCAGTTCTTC.

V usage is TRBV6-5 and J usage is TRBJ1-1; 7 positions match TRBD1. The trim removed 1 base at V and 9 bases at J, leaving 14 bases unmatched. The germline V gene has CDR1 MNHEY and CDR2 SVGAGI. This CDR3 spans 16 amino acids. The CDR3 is CASSYFRPTGRLKAFF. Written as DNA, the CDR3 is TGTGCCAGCAGTTACTTCCGCCCGACAGGGAGACTTAAAGCTTTCTTT.

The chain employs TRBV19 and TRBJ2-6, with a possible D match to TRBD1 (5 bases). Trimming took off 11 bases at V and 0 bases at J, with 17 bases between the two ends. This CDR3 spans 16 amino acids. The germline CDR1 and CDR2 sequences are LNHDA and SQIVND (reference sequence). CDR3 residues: CALFRAPFSGANVLTF. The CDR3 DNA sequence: TGTGCCCTGTTCAGGGCCCCTTTCTCTGGGGCCAACGTCCTGACTTTC.

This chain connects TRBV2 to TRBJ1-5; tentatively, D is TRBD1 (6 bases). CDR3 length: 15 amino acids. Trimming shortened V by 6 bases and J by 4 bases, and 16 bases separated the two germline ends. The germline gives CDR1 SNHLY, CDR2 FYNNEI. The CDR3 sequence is CASSHRGGGNQPQHF. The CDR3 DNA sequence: TGTGCCAGCAGCCACCGAGGGGGTGGTAATCAGCCCCAGCATTTT. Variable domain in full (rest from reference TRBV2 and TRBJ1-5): EPEVTQTPSHQVTQMGQEVILRCVPISNHLYFYWYRQILGQKVEFLVSFYNNEISEKSEIFDDQFSVERPDGSNFTLKIRSTKLEDSAMYFCASSHRGGGNQPQHFGDGTRLSIL.